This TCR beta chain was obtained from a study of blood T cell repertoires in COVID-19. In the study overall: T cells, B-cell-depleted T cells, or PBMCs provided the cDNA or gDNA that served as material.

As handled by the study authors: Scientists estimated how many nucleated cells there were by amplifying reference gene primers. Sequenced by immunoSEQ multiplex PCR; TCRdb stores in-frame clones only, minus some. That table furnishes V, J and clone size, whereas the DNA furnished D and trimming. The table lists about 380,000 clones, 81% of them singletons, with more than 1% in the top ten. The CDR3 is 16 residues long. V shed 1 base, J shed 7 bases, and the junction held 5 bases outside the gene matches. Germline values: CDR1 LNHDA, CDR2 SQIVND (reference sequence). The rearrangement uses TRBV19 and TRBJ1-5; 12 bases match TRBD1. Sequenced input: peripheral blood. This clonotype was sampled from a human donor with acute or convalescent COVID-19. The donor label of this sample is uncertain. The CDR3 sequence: CASSIGPGTGGQPQHF. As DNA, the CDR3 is TGTGCCAGTAGTATAGGTCCCGGGACAGGGGGCCAGCCCCAGCATTTT. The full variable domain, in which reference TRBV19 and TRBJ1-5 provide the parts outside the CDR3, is DGGITQSPKYLFRKEGQNVTLSCEQNLNHDAMYWYRQDPGQGLRLIYYSQIVNDFQKGDIAEGYSVSREKKESFPLTVTSAQKNPTAFYLCASSIGPGTGGQPQHFGDGTRLSIL.